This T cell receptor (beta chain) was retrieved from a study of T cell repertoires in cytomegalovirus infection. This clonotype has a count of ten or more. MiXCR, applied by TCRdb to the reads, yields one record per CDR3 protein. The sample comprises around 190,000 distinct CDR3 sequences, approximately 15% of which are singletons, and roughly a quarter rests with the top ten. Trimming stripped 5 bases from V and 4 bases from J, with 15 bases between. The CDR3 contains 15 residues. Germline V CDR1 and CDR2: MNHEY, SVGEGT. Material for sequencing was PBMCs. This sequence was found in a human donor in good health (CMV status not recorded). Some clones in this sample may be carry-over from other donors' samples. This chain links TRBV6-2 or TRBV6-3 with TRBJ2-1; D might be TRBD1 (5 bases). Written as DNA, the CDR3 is TGTGCCAGCAGTCGTAACAGGTACGGATACAATGAGCAGTTCTTC. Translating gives CASSRNRYGYNEQFF.